This T cell receptor (beta chain) was documented in a study of blood T cell repertoires in COVID-19. The method was immunoSEQ multiplex PCR; TCRdb's version includes in-frame clones alone and lacks a portion of them. The table includes about 500,000 clones, about 91% detected once. The CDR3 covers 13 residues. The junction had 10 bases not matched to a gene; V was cut back by 5 bases and J by 11 bases. The germline V gene has CDR1 SGHDT and CDR2 YYEEEE. The source of this sequence is a man between 18 and 29 years old with COVID-19, enrolled during active disease. V usage is TRBV5-6 and J usage is TRBJ1-1, with 9 positions matching TRBD1. Material for sequencing was peripheral blood. CDR3 nucleotide sequence: TGTGCCAGCAGGGACAGGGGAGTCAAGGAGGCTTTCTTT. Protein: CASRDRGVKEAFF.